Listed here are 19 T cell receptor beta chains from one sample, sequenced in a study of blood T cells in healthy people across ages. The second PCR ran about 6 to 12 cycles with a sample-barcoded 5' primer and J-beta primers. TCRdb analysed the 5' RACE reads with MiXCR anew, one entry per CDR3 protein. This sample carries roughly 800,000 distinct CDR3 sequences, approximately 24% of them seen once, and the ten largest clones take approximately 2.9%. The data were also submitted as part of a second study, on T cells of mothers and their children.

The sequenced sample was blood. The receptor source for this set is a boy between 5 and 17 years old in good health.

The gene calls are TRBV7-7 and TRBJ2-7; a weak D match, TRBD2 (5 bases). V was trimmed by 1 base and J by 7 bases, leaving 14 bases between them. Germline V lookup: CDR1 SSHAT, CDR2 FNYEAQ (reference sequence). The CDR3 covers 14 residues. The DNA for the CDR3 is TGTGCCAGCAGCTTAGAGGGCTTCTCGGGAGAGCAGTACTTC. This sequence encodes CASSLEGFSGEQYF.

The chain couples TRBV29-1 to TRBJ2-2; D is uncertain. CDR1 is SQVTM and CDR2 is ANQGSEA in the germline V gene. V lost 7 bases, J lost 0 bases, and 15 bases lay in between. The CDR3 contains 15 residues. The CDR3 here is CSANSRISNTGELFF. The CDR3 DNA sequence: TGCAGCGCCAACTCTCGGATATCGAACACCGGGGAGCTGTTTTTT.

The chain has TRBV7-9 and TRBJ2-7; TRBD1 aligns across 9 bases. Trimming took 1 base from V and 4 from J; bases not matched to a gene: 5. The CDR3 loop spans 15 amino acids. The germline V gene has CDR1 SEHNR and CDR2 FQNEAQ (reference sequence). CDR3 sequence: CASSLEQGAWYEQYF. CDR3 sequence (DNA): TGTGCCAGCAGCTTAGAACAGGGGGCATGGTACGAGCAGTACTTC.

The chain uses TRBV29-1 and TRBJ1-2, with 9 bases identical to TRBD1. Germline CDR1 is SQVTM and CDR2 is ANQGSEA. After removal of 7 bases from V and 6 bases from J, the junction contained 9 bases not matched to a gene. The CDR3 extends over 13 amino acids. The CDR3 reads CSAIAQGADGYTF. The CDR3 region has the DNA TGCAGCGCAATAGCACAGGGGGCAGATGGCTACACCTTC.

There are a few counts of this clonotype. The V gene is TRBV13, the J gene TRBJ2-1; D perhaps matches TRBD1 (5 bases). The last part of the DNA fits TRBJ2-7 better; the J call may be wrong. This CDR3 has 11 amino acids. CDR1 PRHDT and CDR2 FYEKMQ come from the germline V gene (reference sequence). CDR3: CASSFRDEQYF. The CDR3 region has the DNA TGTGCCAGCAGCTTCAGGGACGAGCAGTACTTC.

This clonotype was counted many times. The V and J genes are TRBV25-1 and TRBJ2-5, with a possible D match to TRBD1 (5 bases). Per germline, CDR1 MGHDK and CDR2 SYGVNS. The CDR3 is 13 amino acids. V was cut by 6 bases and J by 5 bases, with 13 bases left in between. The CDR3 DNA reads as TGTGCCAGCAGGAGCGAAGGGGTGGAGACCCAGTACTTC. Residues: CASRSEGVETQYF.

The V call is TRBV5-1, the J call TRBJ2-1; 8 bases fit TRBD2. The CDR3 has 15 amino acids. CDR1 and CDR2 (germline): SGHRS, YFSETQ. The trim removed 6 bases at V and 0 bases at J, leaving 5 bases unmatched. The CDR3, as DNA: TGCGCCAGCACCCGGGGGGGGCTCTCCTACAATGAGCAGTTCTTC. This codes for CASTRGGLSYNEQFF.

This clonotype turned up a few times. The V and J genes are TRBV20-1 and TRBJ2-1; 14 bases are shared with TRBD2. The ends lost 6 bases at V and 3 bases at J; junction bases unmatched: 10. Germline CDR1 reads DFQATT; CDR2 reads SNEGSKA (reference sequence). The CDR3 totals 17 residues. The CDR3 region is CSARSGTSGGVYNEQFF. Here the CDR3 DNA reads TGCAGTGCGAGATCCGGGACTAGCGGGGGTGTCTACAATGAGCAGTTCTTC.

The genes are TRBV30 and TRBJ1-2, with D unclear. V gave up 4 bases and J gave up 5 bases, with 11 bases separating them. The CDR3 has 12 amino acids. Germline V gene data show CDR1 as GTSNPN and CDR2 as SVGIG (reference sequence). DNA of the CDR3: TGTGCCTGGAACGTGGGGTCTTATGGCTACACCTTC. It codes for CAWNVGSYGYTF.

The chain has TRBV6-4 and TRBJ1-1; D is unclear. The V and J ends lost 9 bases and 5 bases respectively, with 10 bases between them. Per germline, CDR1 MRHNA and CDR2 SNTAGT. This CDR3 is 11 amino acids long. The CDR3 loop reads CASLVGTEAFF. The CDR3, as DNA: TGTGCCAGTCTAGTGGGGACTGAAGCTTTCTTT.

V usage is TRBV12-3 or TRBV12-4 and J usage is TRBJ2-7; D is perhaps TRBD1 or TRBD2 (6 bases each). The CDR3 sequence is 15 residues long. V lost 3 bases, J lost 6 bases, and 18 bases lay in between. The CDR3 DNA reads as TGTGCCAGCAGTTTTAATAGGGGGGCGCGGGGCGAGCAGTACTTC. It is translated as CASSFNRGARGEQYF.

In its sample, this clonotype was seen a few times. The rearrangement links TRBV6-1 to TRBJ1-5; 8 bases map to TRBD1. The germline V gene encodes CDR1 MNHNS and CDR2 SASEGT. The CDR3 loop spans 13 amino acids. J lost 6 bases, V lost 8 bases, and 6 bases had no gene match. CDR3: CASSDREGQPQHF. DNA of the CDR3: TGTGCCAGCTCGGACAGGGAGGGTCAGCCCCAGCATTTT.

This clonotype was counted a few times. The junction does not match germline at one end; this may be a read error. This chain joins TRBV7-7 and TRBJ2-3, with unresolved D. This CDR3 comprises 14 residues. CDR1 and CDR2 (germline): SSHAT, FNYEAQ (reference sequence). The CDR3 DNA follows: TGTGCTAGCAGCGTGAGCCTTACCACAGATACACAGTATTTT. Translating gives CASSVSLTTDTQYF.

The chain is built from TRBV12-3 or TRBV12-4 and TRBJ1-1; D gene unclear. Trimming took off 5 bases at V and 1 base at J, with 5 bases between the two ends. The CDR3 extends over 12 amino acids. The CDR3 DNA sequence: TGTGCCAGCAGTCACGAGAACACTGAAGCTTTCTTT. It encodes CASSHENTEAFF.

The CDR3 nucleotides read TGTGCCATAGCGGGGGGTCTCACAGATACGCAGTATTTT. Translating it yields CAIAGGLTDTQYF. The V gene is TRBV30, the J gene TRBJ2-3; 10 nucleotides agree with TRBD2. Germline V gene sequence: CDR1 GTSNPN, CDR2 SVGIG (reference sequence). With 8 bases clipped from V and 2 bases from J, the junction kept 4 bases outside the gene matches. The CDR3 runs 13 residues.

V is TRBV20-1 and J is TRBJ2-5; D not resolved. The closer fit of TRBJ2-1 to the DNA end suggests the J call may be wrong. Germline CDR1 is DFQATT and CDR2 is SNEGSKA (reference sequence). The CDR3 has 11 amino acids. In DNA, the CDR3 is TGCAGTGCTAGAGAGTGGGATCAGCAGTTCTTC. This sequence encodes CSAREWDQQFF.

This clonotype was counted at least ten times. V gene TRBV20-1 combines with J gene TRBJ1-2; D is perhaps TRBD1 (6 bases). This CDR3 has 15 residues. Trimming took off 0 bases at V and 7 bases at J, with 18 bases between the two ends. The germline V gene has CDR1 DFQATT and CDR2 SNEGSKA (reference sequence). The CDR3 reads CSARDPARGDLGYTF. As DNA, the CDR3 is TGCAGTGCTAGAGACCCTGCGAGGGGGGACCTTGGCTACACCTTC.

The chain joins TRBV20-1 to TRBJ1-4; D possibly corresponds to TRBD1 (5 bases). Looked up from germline, CDR1 is DFQATT and CDR2 is SNEGSKA (reference sequence). CDR3 length: 13 residues. Between the trimmed V and J ends, which lost 5 bases and 0 bases, there was a span of 7 bases. The chain's CDR3 is CSAPRATNEKLFF. The CDR3 nucleotides read TGCAGTGCTCCCAGGGCAACTAATGAAAAACTGTTTTTT.

The chain employs TRBV28 and TRBJ1-6; TRBD1 might be the D (5 bases). V was clipped by 6 bases and J by 10 bases, with 19 bases between them. The V gene's germline CDR1 is MDHEN and CDR2 SYDVKM. The CDR3 runs 15 residues. DNA for the CDR3: TGTGCCAGCAGAGGGACGCCAACAAGGCGGTCACCCCTCCACTTT. Protein: CASRGTPTRRSPLHF.